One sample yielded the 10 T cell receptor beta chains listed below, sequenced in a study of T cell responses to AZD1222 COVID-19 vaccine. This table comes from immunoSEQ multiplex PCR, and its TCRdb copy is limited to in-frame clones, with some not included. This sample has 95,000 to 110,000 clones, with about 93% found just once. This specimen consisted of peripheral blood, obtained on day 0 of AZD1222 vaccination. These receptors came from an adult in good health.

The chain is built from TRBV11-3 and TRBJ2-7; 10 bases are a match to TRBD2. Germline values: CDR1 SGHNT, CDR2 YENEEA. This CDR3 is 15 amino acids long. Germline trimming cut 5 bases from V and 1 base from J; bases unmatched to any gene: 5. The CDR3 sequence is CASSPTSGTSYEQYF. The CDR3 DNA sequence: TGTGCCAGCAGCCCAACTAGCGGGACATCCTACGAGCAGTACTTC. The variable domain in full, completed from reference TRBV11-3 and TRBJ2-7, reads EAGVVQSPRYKIIEKKQPVAFWCNPISGHNTLYWYLQNLGQGPELLIRYENEEAVDDSQLPKDRFSAERLKGVDSTLKIQPAELGDSAVYLCASSPTSGTSYEQYFGPGTRLTVT.

The CDR3 DNA is TGTGCCAGCAGCGCGGGACTAGCGGACACAGATACGCAGTATTTT. Translating it yields CASSAGLADTDTQYF. The rearrangement uses TRBV11-2 and TRBJ2-3; 11 bases agree with TRBD2. The V segment lost 5 bases and the J segment 2 bases; nucleotides outside the gene matches: 3. The CDR3 runs 15 residues. Germline V gene data show CDR1 as SGHAT and CDR2 as FQNNGV.

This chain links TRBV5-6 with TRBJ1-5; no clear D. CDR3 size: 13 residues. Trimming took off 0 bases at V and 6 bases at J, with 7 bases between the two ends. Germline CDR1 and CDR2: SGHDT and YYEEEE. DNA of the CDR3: TGTGCCAGCAGCTTGGGGGTTGGTCAGCCCCAGCATTTT. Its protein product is CASSLGVGQPQHF.

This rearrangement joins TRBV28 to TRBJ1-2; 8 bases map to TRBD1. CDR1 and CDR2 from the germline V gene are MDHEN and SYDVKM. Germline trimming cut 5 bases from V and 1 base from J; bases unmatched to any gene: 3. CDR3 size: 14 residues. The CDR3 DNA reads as TGTGCCAGCAGTACGACAGGGGTTAACTATGGCTACACCTTC. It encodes CASSTTGVNYGYTF.

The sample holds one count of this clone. The CDR3 loop reads CAWSVDRGRRREQFF. CDR3 nucleotide sequence: TGTGCCTGGAGTGTAGACAGGGGTAGGAGACGGGAGCAGTTCTTC. The chain links TRBV30 to TRBJ2-1; 8 bases map to TRBD1. CDR1 and CDR2 from the germline V gene are GTSNPN and SVGIG (reference sequence). There are 15 residues in the CDR3. Trimming took 0 bases from V and 10 from J; bases not matched to a gene: 11. Together with reference TRBV30 and TRBJ2-1, the CDR3 gives the full variable domain: SQTIHQWPATLVQPVGSPLSLECTVEGTSNPNLYWYRQAAGRGLQLLFYSVGIGQISSEVPQNLSASRPQDRQFILSSKKLLLSDSGFYLCAWSVDRGRRREQFFGPGTRLTVL.

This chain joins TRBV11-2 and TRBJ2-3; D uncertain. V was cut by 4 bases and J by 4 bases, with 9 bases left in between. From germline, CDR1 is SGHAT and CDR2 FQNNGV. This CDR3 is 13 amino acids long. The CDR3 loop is CASSWAEPDTQYF. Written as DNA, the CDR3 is TGTGCCAGCAGCTGGGCCGAGCCAGATACGCAGTATTTT.

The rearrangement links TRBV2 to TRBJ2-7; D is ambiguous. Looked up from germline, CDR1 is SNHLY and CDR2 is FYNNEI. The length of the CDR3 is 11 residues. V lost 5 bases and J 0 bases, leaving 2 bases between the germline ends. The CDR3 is CASSYSYEQYF. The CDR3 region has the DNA TGTGCCAGCAGTTACTCCTACGAGCAGTACTTC.

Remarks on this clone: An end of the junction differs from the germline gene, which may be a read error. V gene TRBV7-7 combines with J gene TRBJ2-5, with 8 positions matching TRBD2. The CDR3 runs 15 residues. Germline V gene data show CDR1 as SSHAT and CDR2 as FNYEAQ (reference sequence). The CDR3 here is CASSLSGGPLETQYF. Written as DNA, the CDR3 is TGTGCTAGCAGCTTATCGGGGGGGCCTTTGGAGACCCAGTACTTC.

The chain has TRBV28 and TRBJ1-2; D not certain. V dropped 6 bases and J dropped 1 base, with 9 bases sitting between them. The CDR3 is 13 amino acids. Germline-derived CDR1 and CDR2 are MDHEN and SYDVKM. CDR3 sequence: CASRSGINYGYTF. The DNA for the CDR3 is TGTGCCAGCAGGTCCGGGATTAACTATGGCTACACCTTC.

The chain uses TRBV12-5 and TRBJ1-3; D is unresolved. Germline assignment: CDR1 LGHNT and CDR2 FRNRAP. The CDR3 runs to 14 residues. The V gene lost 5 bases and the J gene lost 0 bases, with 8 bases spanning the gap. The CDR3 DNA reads TGTGCTAGTGGTCAACCAGGCTCTGGAAACACCATATATTTT. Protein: CASGQPGSGNTIYF.